This T cell receptor beta chain derives from a study of tumor-infiltrating lymphocytes in primary liver carcinoma. Whole-study context: Men as well as women, aged 30 to 69 years, made up the patients. About 3.65 to 7.5 million productive TCRbeta reads were obtained from the samples, with similar numbers across tissue types. General study results and limits: The difference in top-250-clone fraction between tumors and blood was significant, favoring tumors (p = 0.039). Reduced overlap was seen in tumor-adjacent and tumor-blood pairs versus tumor region pairs.

Extraction also yielded germline DNA, while blood RNA was obtained from unsorted whole blood. The template, roughly 510 ng total RNA, yielded TCR beta cDNA made with a constant-region primer. ARM-PCR was slightly modified, and three nested multiplex PCR rounds with it gave rise to the TCR beta libraries. Two initial PCR rounds of 10 to 11 cycles each paired TRBV1-TRBV30 forward primers with a C-beta reverse primer. TCRdb processed the multiplex PCR reads anew with MiXCR; each CDR3 protein has one entry. This table has about 310,000 distinct CDR3 sequences, approximately 60% appearing once. Remarks on this clonotype: What it recognizes is unknown. Compared with germline, one end of the junction differs, possibly owing to a read error.

There are 11 residues in the CDR3. Germline V CDR1 and CDR2: MDHEN, SYDVKM. Material: peripheral blood. V usage is TRBV28 and J usage is TRBJ1-1; D gene unclear. The sequence came from a man in his forties with primary liver carcinoma and hepatitis B virus infection. The CDR3 sequence: CASTRPTEPFF. CDR3 sequence (DNA): TGTGCCAGCACGCGACCGACTGAACCTTTCTTT.